Below are 23 T cell receptor beta chains sequenced from a single sample in a study of blood T cell repertoires in COVID-19 (dated by TCRdb to the early 2020s). Libraries came from the immunoSEQ multiplex PCR assay. As stored in TCRdb, this immuneACCESS dataset retains in-frame rearrangements with V and J assigned. A fraction of the clones does not appear; measured against another copy, unresolved V genes explain less than half of the discrepancy, and the remainder lacks a known reason. In all, the sample holds around 400,000 clones, and roughly 88% of those were seen once. The ten largest clonotypes hold roughly 1.4% of the sample. Source material: PBMCs or T cells enriched from blood (not recorded which). These receptor sequences come from a woman younger than 30 who had been exposed to COVID-19.

This clone was counted a few times. The J gene is TRBJ1-2, the V gene TRBV25-1; 8 positions agree with TRBD1. This CDR3 has 15 amino acids. CDR1 is MGHDK and CDR2 is SYGVNS in the germline V gene. With 6 bases clipped from V and 7 bases from J, the junction kept 13 bases outside the gene matches. CDR3 region: CASSMLQGGNRGYTF. For the CDR3, the DNA is TGTGCCAGCAGCATGCTACAGGGGGGGAACCGTGGCTACACCTTC.

The rearrangement links TRBV7-7 to TRBJ1-3; weak D call: TRBD1 (6 bases). Deletions cut 0 bases from V and 0 bases from J, with 6 bases between. The germline V gene has CDR1 SSHAT and CDR2 FNYEAQ (reference sequence). The CDR3 contains 15 residues. In DNA, the CDR3 is TGTGCCAGCAGCTTAGCACAGGGCTCTGGAAACACCATATATTTT. It specifies CASSLAQGSGNTIYF.

This clone was counted a single time. The V gene is TRBV12-3 or TRBV12-4, the J gene TRBJ2-5, with D perhaps matching TRBD1 (5 bases). CDR3 length: 13 residues. V gave up 3 bases and J gave up 5 bases, with 10 bases separating them. This chain's CDR3 is CASSFRGWETQYF. The CDR3 DNA reads TGTGCCAGCAGTTTTAGGGGCTGGGAGACCCAGTACTTC.

This clone was found once. The J gene is TRBJ2-1, the V gene TRBV7-9; TRBD2 aligns across 7 bases. V gave up 1 base and J gave up 7 bases; unmatched junction bases: 7. Germline CDR1 and CDR2: SEHNR and FQNEAQ (reference sequence). This CDR3 comprises 15 residues. The CDR3 nucleotides read TGTGCCAGCAGCTTAGTACTAGCGATGGAGAATGAGCAGTTCTTC. Translated, it gives CASSLVLAMENEQFF.

This clone was observed once. The chain joins TRBV9 to TRBJ1-3; a possible D gene is TRBD1 (6 bases). Germline V gene lookup returns CDR1 SGDLS and CDR2 YYNGEE. Trimming removed 4 bases from V and 2 bases from J, with 10 bases in between. This CDR3 spans 14 amino acids. The CDR3 protein is CASSPGDAGNTIYF. For the CDR3, the DNA is TGTGCCAGCAGCCCAGGGGACGCTGGAAACACCATATATTTT. The entire variable domain, with the rest obtained from reference TRBV9 and TRBJ1-3, is as follows: DSGVTQTPKHLITATGQRVTLRCSPRSGDLSVYWYQQSLDQGLQFLIQYYNGEERAKGNILERFSAQQFPDLHSELNLSSLELGDSALYFCASSPGDAGNTIYFGEGSWLTVV.

V and J are TRBV5-5 and TRBJ2-7; D uncertain. V was clipped by 4 bases and J by 2 bases, with 16 bases between them. The CDR3 contains 15 residues. Germline V lookup: CDR1 SGHKS, CDR2 YYEKEE (reference sequence). CDR3 loop: CASSRLSAETYEQYF. CDR3 DNA sequence: TGTGCCAGCAGCCGACTCAGTGCAGAAACCTACGAGCAGTACTTC.

The chain carries TRBV4-1 and TRBJ1-1; the D is unclear. Germline assignment: CDR1 MGHRA and CDR2 YSYEKL. This CDR3 is 16 amino acids long. Trimming removed 1 base from V and 5 bases from J, with 17 bases in between. CDR3 protein: CASSQAKLPGRTEAFF. The CDR3 DNA reads as TGCGCCAGCAGCCAAGCAAAATTGCCGGGGAGGACTGAAGCTTTCTTT.

Comments on this clone: At one end, the junction sequence differs from germline, possibly due to a read error. The rearrangement uses TRBV18 and TRBJ2-1; the match to TRBD1 covers 9 bases. The CDR3 is 15 amino acids. Looked up from germline, CDR1 is KGHSH and CDR2 is LQKENI. The CDR3 DNA reads TGTGCCAGCTCCCCACTCGACAGGGGGACAAATGAGCAGTTCTTC. It codes for CASSPLDRGTNEQFF.

This chain uses TRBV7-2 with TRBJ2-5, with a possible D match to TRBD2 (5 bases). Germline V gene data show CDR1 as SGHTA and CDR2 as FQGNSA. The CDR3 consists of 14 residues. V was shortened by 1 base and J by 5 bases, with 11 bases between the two germline ends. The CDR3 coding sequence is TGTGCCAGCAGCTTAGAACTAGTCGGGGAGACCCAGTACTTC. Translating it yields CASSLELVGETQYF.

CDR3 sequence (DNA): TGTGCCAGCAGTCGCTCGGGGGGAGGGTCCTACGAGCAGTACTTC. It translates to CASSRSGGGSYEQYF. This sequence joins TRBV6-5 and TRBJ2-7, with 7 bases identical to TRBD2. V lost 5 bases and J lost 1; bases outside the gene matches: 8. The V gene's germline CDR1 is MNHEY and CDR2 SVGAGI. This CDR3 has 15 residues.

The chain links TRBV7-2 to TRBJ1-5; D is perhaps TRBD1 (6 bases). Trimming took 5 bases from V and 3 from J, leaving 11 bases between them. This CDR3 has 14 residues. Looked up from germline, CDR1 is SGHTA and CDR2 is FQGNSA. Here the CDR3 DNA reads TGTGCCAGCAGCAACCGGGACATCAATCAGCCCCAGCATTTT. Protein: CASSNRDINQPQHF.

The rearrangement uses TRBV28 and TRBJ1-2; TRBD1 is a possible D gene (5 bases). CDR3 length: 13 residues. Germline V gene data show CDR1 as MDHEN and CDR2 as SYDVKM. The CDR3 region is CATHHGLGVGYTF. The DNA for the CDR3 is TGTGCTACCCACCACGGACTAGGGGTCGGCTACACCTTC.

The CDR3 is CASSGRGQATEAFF. Written as DNA, the CDR3 is TGTGCCAGCAGTGGTCGGGGACAGGCTACTGAAGCTTTCTTT. The V gene is TRBV25-1, the J gene TRBJ1-1; TRBD1 agrees at 8 bases. The CDR3 is made up of 14 amino acids. Germline V CDR1 and CDR2: MGHDK, SYGVNS. Losses at the gene ends were 4 bases for V and 5 bases for J; bases not matched to a gene: 6. The full variable domain, its missing parts supplied by reference TRBV25-1 and TRBJ1-1, is EADIYQTPRYLVIGTGKKITLECSQTMGHDKMYWYQQDPGMELHLIHYSYGVNSTEKGDLSSESTVSRIRTEHFPLTLESARPSHTSQYLCASSGRGQATEAFFGQGTRLTVV.

The chain combines TRBV29-1 with TRBJ2-3; tentative D call: TRBD1 (6 bases). The CDR3 covers 13 residues. Germline loops: CDR1 SQVTM, CDR2 ANQGSEA. Trimming left V 5 bases short and J 3 bases short, with 12 bases between. The CDR3, as DNA: TGCAGCGTTAAACGGGACACAACAGATACGCAGTATTTT. This translates into CSVKRDTTDTQYF.

The chain recombines TRBV19 with TRBJ1-5; TRBD1 matches at 11 bases. This CDR3 contains 15 residues. J lost 6 bases, V lost 6 bases, and 7 bases had no gene match. Germline-derived CDR1 and CDR2 are LNHDA and SQIVND (reference sequence). CDR3 residues: CASRLGQGVIQPQHF. The CDR3 bases are TGTGCCAGTAGGTTGGGACAGGGGGTGATTCAGCCCCAGCATTTT.

The chain joins TRBV7-9 to TRBJ1-6; D unclear. This CDR3 is built from 14 residues. The V end lost 0 bases, the J end lost 9 bases, and 9 bases lay between the germline ends. Looked up from germline, CDR1 is SEHNR and CDR2 is FQNEAQ (reference sequence). For the CDR3, the DNA is TGTGCCAGCAGCTTAGCATCGACTTTTTCACCCCTCCACTTT. This codes for CASSLASTFSPLHF.

The V and J genes are TRBV14 and TRBJ2-2; 7 bases fit TRBD2. The junction had 7 bases not matched to a gene; V was cut back by 4 bases and J by 5 bases. Germline V gene lookup returns CDR1 SGHDN and CDR2 FVKESK. This CDR3 is built from 15 residues. Here the CDR3 DNA reads TGTGCCAGCAGCCTTAGCGGGTTGAGTACCGGGGAGCTGTTTTTT. Protein: CASSLSGLSTGELFF.

J is TRBJ2-1 and V is TRBV2, with 14 bases identical to TRBD2. After removal of 6 bases from V and 7 bases from J, the junction contained 8 bases not matched to a gene. The germline gives CDR1 SNHLY, CDR2 FYNNEI. This CDR3 has 16 residues. The CDR3 DNA sequence: TGTGCCAGCAGAGTCGGACTAGCGGGAGGAGGGAATGAGCAGTTCTTC. Translated: CASRVGLAGGGNEQFF. The entire variable domain, with the rest obtained from reference TRBV2 and TRBJ2-1, is as follows: EPEVTQTPSHQVTQMGQEVILRCVPISNHLYFYWYRQILGQKVEFLVSFYNNEISEKSEIFDDQFSVERPDGSNFTLKIRSTKLEDSAMYFCASRVGLAGGGNEQFFGPGTRLTVL.

The chain links TRBV7-2 to TRBJ1-4; 7 bases are shared with TRBD1. J gave up 5 bases and V 3 bases, and 6 bases lay outside the gene matches. Germline CDR1 reads SGHTA; CDR2 reads FQGNSA. The CDR3 length is 15 residues. The CDR3, as DNA: TGTGCCAGCAGCTTGATCCGGGACAGCAATGAAAAACTGTTTTTT. The encoded protein is CASSLIRDSNEKLFF.

CDR3 DNA sequence: TGTGCCAGCAGCCCGTGGGACTTACTGAACTCTGGAAACACCATATATTTT. It codes for CASSPWDLLNSGNTIYF. The chain combines TRBV5-5 with TRBJ1-3; possibly TRBD1 for D (5 bases). The germline V and J ends were trimmed by 4 bases and 0 bases, with 17 bases remaining between them. This CDR3 contains 17 residues. Germline CDR1 and CDR2: SGHKS and YYEKEE (reference sequence).

V and J are TRBV28 and TRBJ2-7, with a weak D call TRBD1 (5 bases). The germline V and J ends were trimmed by 4 bases and 3 bases, with 16 bases remaining between them. CDR3 length: 15 residues. CDR1 MDHEN and CDR2 SYDVKM come from the germline V gene. This CDR3 is CASSSPREGDYEQYF. The CDR3, as DNA: TGTGCCAGCAGTTCCCCTAGGGAAGGGGACTACGAGCAGTACTTC.

This clone was seen once. The rearrangement links TRBV4-1 to TRBJ2-4; 7 bases are shared with TRBD1. Unmatched junction bases numbered 10, after V lost 2 bases and J lost 6 bases. Per the germline V gene, CDR1 is MGHRA and CDR2 is YSYEKL. The CDR3 is made up of 16 amino acids. CDR3 DNA: TGCGCCAGCAGCCAACCCCCGAGGAGACAGGGAAACATTCAGTACTTC. Its translation: CASSQPPRRQGNIQYF.

This chain connects TRBV28 to TRBJ2-7, with a tentative D call TRBD1 (6 bases). The CDR3 length is 14 residues. V lost 3 bases and J lost 5, with 14 bases in between. Germline lookup yields CDR1 MDHEN and CDR2 SYDVKM. The CDR3 loop reads CASSFGTIEDEQYF. CDR3 nucleotides: TGTGCCAGCAGTTTCGGGACAATTGAGGACGAGCAGTACTTC.